The present entry profiles one T cell receptor (beta chain) with its context. These data originate in a study of T-cell reconstitution after alpha-beta-depleted transplantation in children. The CDR3 runs to 14 residues. V lost 0 bases and J 1 base, leaving 7 bases between the germline ends. CDR1 SGHRS and CDR2 YFSETQ come from the germline V gene. Construction of the TCRbeta library involved unique molecular identifiers. TCRdb passed the PCR reads through MiXCR, listing each CDR3 protein once. The repertoire includes 500,000 or so distinct CDR3 sequences, around a third of them detected once, and about 2.3% sits in the top ten.

Source: PBMCs from the stem cell graft donor, taken from the stem cell graft. This TCR came from a human donor who donated a stem cell graft to a child with aplastic anemia. The V call is TRBV5-1, the J call TRBJ1-1, with D unresolved. CDR3 bases: TGCGCCAGCAGCTTGGTCAGCCAGAACACTGAAGCTTTCTTT. This codes for CASSLVSQNTEAFF.